Presented here are 6 T cell receptor beta chains from one specimen sequenced in a study of blood T cell repertoires in COVID-19. Assay used: immunoSEQ multiplex PCR; TCRdb lists only in-frame clones, some missing. The table lists tens of thousands of clones, around 91% of them singletons, with about 6% in the top ten. Input material: peripheral blood. The source is a human donor in a cohort sampled during active COVID-19.

This rearrangement joins TRBV12-3 or TRBV12-4 to TRBJ2-5; D is ambiguous. The V end was cut by 5 bases, the J end by 5 bases, with 9 bases between. The CDR3 covers 12 residues. CDR3 residues: CASSLVGETQYF. DNA for the CDR3: TGTGCCAGCAGTCTCGTCGGTGAGACCCAGTACTTC.

V gene TRBV4-2 combines with J gene TRBJ2-5, with TRBD1 identical over 11 bases. Looked up from germline, CDR1 is LGHNA and CDR2 is YNFKEQ. Germline trimming cut 3 bases from V and 4 bases from J; bases unmatched to any gene: 1. The CDR3 runs to 14 residues. The CDR3 loop reads CASSQGQGVETQYF. CDR3 nucleotides: TGTGCCAGCAGCCAGGGACAGGGGGTAGAGACCCAGTACTTC.

The V call is TRBV6-6, the J call TRBJ2-1, with 12 positions matching TRBD2. The V segment lost 5 bases and the J segment 9 bases; nucleotides outside the gene matches: 8. In germline, CDR1 is MNHNY, CDR2 SVGAGI (reference sequence). This CDR3 has 15 residues. The DNA for the CDR3 is TGTGCCAGCAGTATTCTAGCGGGGGGGCTGGGTGAGCAGTTCTTC. This translates into CASSILAGGLGEQFF.

The chain carries TRBV5-4 and TRBJ1-2, with D unresolved. CDR1 SGHNT and CDR2 YYREEE come from the germline V gene (reference sequence). Trimming removed 3 bases at V and 3 bases at J, with 12 bases between. This CDR3 has 14 residues. DNA of the CDR3: TGTGCCAGCAGCTATTACCACCGGGACTATGGCTACACCTTC. Translating gives CASSYYHRDYGYTF.

The chain is built from TRBV11-1 and TRBJ2-1; D remains ambiguous. Germline loops: CDR1 SGHAT, CDR2 FQDESV (reference sequence). The CDR3 sequence is 15 residues long. The V end was cut by 2 bases, the J end by 0 bases, with 8 bases between. CDR3 sequence (DNA): TGTGCCAGCAGCTTACAGGAAAGCTCCTACAATGAGCAGTTCTTC. Translating gives CASSLQESSYNEQFF.

This clone is a singleton in its sample. The chain recombines TRBV5-1 with TRBJ2-1; 7 nucleotides match TRBD1. Germline-derived CDR1 and CDR2 are SGHRS and YFSETQ. V shed 0 bases and J 6 bases; nucleotides not matched to a gene: 3. The CDR3 runs 14 residues. The chain's CDR3 is CASSLGQGINEQFF. The CDR3 DNA reads as TGCGCCAGCAGCTTGGGACAGGGTATCAATGAGCAGTTCTTC. The whole variable domain, remainder taken from reference TRBV5-1 and TRBJ2-1, is KAGVTQTPRYLIKTRGQQVTLSCSPISGHRSVSWYQQTPGQGLQFLFEYFSETQRNKGNFPGRFSGRQFSNSRSEMNVSTLELGDSALYLCASSLGQGINEQFFGPGTRLTVL.